A single TCR beta chain is shown here with its context. Profiled with immunoSEQ multiplex PCR; TCRdb holds only in-frame clones, not every one. The sample lists over 85,000 clones; approximately 88% were seen once. This sample stems from a study of control samples from healthy donors and cancer patients. The V gene end was trimmed by 3 bases and the J gene end by 5 bases; junction bases not matched to a gene: 13. The length of the CDR3 is 16 residues. CDR1 SGHNT and CDR2 YYREEE come from the germline V gene (reference sequence). The chain employs TRBV5-4 and TRBJ2-5; TRBD1 aligns across 7 bases. The receptor was derived from a woman in her fifties or sixties with lung cancer. Sequences were obtained from PBMCs. CDR3 sequence reads: CASSYDQTGLRETQYF. CDR3 nucleotide sequence: TGTGCCAGCAGCTATGATCAGACAGGGTTGCGGGAGACCCAGTACTTC.